Below are 25 T cell receptor beta chains sequenced from a single sample in a study of cytomegalovirus exposure and HLA in healthy donors. TCRdb keeps only in-frame clones here, not all; method: immunoSEQ multiplex PCR. The repertoire has about 250,000 clones, about 90% of them found once; the top ten carry 12%. Material for sequencing was PBMCs. These receptors were taken from a man between 18 and 35 years old in good health and CMV-seropositive.

The chain recombines TRBV6-1 with TRBJ2-5; TRBD1 matches at 10 bases. The CDR3 has 14 residues. J was trimmed by 3 bases and V by 6 bases; bases with no gene match: 4. Germline lookup yields CDR1 MNHNS and CDR2 SASEGT. The CDR3 DNA follows: TGTGCCAGCAGAAGACAGGGGGCGGAAGAGACCCAGTACTTC. It is translated as CASRRQGAEETQYF.

The genes are TRBV2 and TRBJ1-1, with D maybe TRBD1 (6 bases). CDR1 SNHLY and CDR2 FYNNEI come from the germline V gene. The CDR3 runs to 15 residues. Trimming took off 5 bases at V and 3 bases at J, with 16 bases between the two ends. In DNA, the CDR3 is TGTGCCAGCAGTCGGGCCCAACAGGGAGACACTGAAGCTTTCTTT. Amino acids: CASSRAQQGDTEAFF. Combining the CDR3 with reference TRBV2 and TRBJ1-1 gives the whole variable domain EPEVTQTPSHQVTQMGQEVILRCVPISNHLYFYWYRQILGQKVEFLVSFYNNEISEKSEIFDDQFSVERPDGSNFTLKIRSTKLEDSAMYFCASSRAQQGDTEAFFGQGTRLTVV.

The chain has TRBV10-1 and TRBJ2-1; D is perhaps TRBD2 (5 bases). Germline-derived CDR1 and CDR2 are WNHNN and SYGVQD (reference sequence). The CDR3 is made up of 14 amino acids. Trimming removed 5 bases from V and 6 bases from J, with 14 bases in between. This chain's CDR3 is CASSSGTRSNEQFF. The CDR3 bases are TGCGCCAGCAGTTCAGGTACTAGGAGCAATGAGCAGTTCTTC.

The genes are TRBV27 and TRBJ1-2; 7 nucleotides agree with TRBD1. The CDR3 has 13 amino acids. The V segment lost 5 bases and the J segment 3 bases; nucleotides outside the gene matches: 3. Germline CDR1 MNHEY, CDR2 SMNVEV (reference sequence). CDR3 in DNA: TGTGCCAGCAGTGTAACAGGGGACTATGGCTACACCTTC. Translated: CASSVTGDYGYTF.

This sequence joins TRBV28 and TRBJ2-7; D gene unclear. There are 12 residues in the CDR3. Germline-derived CDR1 and CDR2 are MDHEN and SYDVKM. Trimming stripped 6 bases from V and 3 bases from J, with 9 bases between. The CDR3 region is CASRTPGYEQYF. The DNA for the CDR3 is TGTGCCAGCAGGACCCCTGGCTACGAGCAGTACTTC.

In the case of this clone: Within the sample, other DNA sequences also encode this same CDR3. V gene TRBV28 combines with J gene TRBJ1-5; no clear D. Trimming cost V 3 bases and J 7 bases, with 10 bases left between them. Germline CDR1 reads MDHEN; CDR2 reads SYDVKM. The CDR3 contains 13 residues. The CDR3 loop is CASSFRGGQPQHF. The DNA of the CDR3 is TGTGCCAGCAGTTTCCGCGGAGGACAGCCCCAGCATTTT.

The rearrangement uses TRBV5-1 and TRBJ2-5, with a tentative D call TRBD1 (5 bases). The CDR3 spans 15 residues. Germline CDR1 SGHRS, CDR2 YFSETQ. V lost 4 bases to trimming and J lost 1 base, with 14 bases between them. Written as DNA, the CDR3 is TGCGCCAGCAGCCCCGGCCAGGGCAGCCAAGAGACCCAGTACTTC. Its translation is CASSPGQGSQETQYF.

This clone has only one observation. This rearrangement joins TRBV29-1 to TRBJ2-3; D is ambiguous. The CDR3 has 12 amino acids. V was pared by 1 base and J by 2 bases, with 4 bases between. CDR1 SQVTM and CDR2 ANQGSEA come from the germline V gene. This CDR3 is CSVEVYTDTQYF. CDR3 bases: TGCAGCGTTGAAGTTTACACAGATACGCAGTATTTT.

The table lists this clone with a count of one. The CDR3 loop reads CASSYSTGRMNTEAFF. The CDR3 DNA is TGTGCCAGCAGTTACTCCACAGGTCGGATGAACACTGAAGCTTTCTTT. The chain is built from TRBV6-5 and TRBJ1-1, with TRBD1 as a possible D gene (5 bases). This CDR3 is built from 16 residues. Germline lookup yields CDR1 MNHEY and CDR2 SVGAGI. Trimming took off 0 bases at V and 0 bases at J, with 11 bases between the two ends.

This rearrangement joins TRBV19 to TRBJ2-6, with D uncertain. The germline V and J ends were trimmed by 0 bases and 4 bases, with 7 bases remaining between them. The CDR3 runs 15 residues. Germline V lookup: CDR1 LNHDA, CDR2 SQIVND (reference sequence). The CDR3 spells CASSIDREGANVLTF. CDR3 nucleotide sequence: TGTGCCAGTAGTATAGATCGAGAAGGGGCCAACGTCCTGACTTTC.

The gene calls are TRBV5-5 and TRBJ2-7, with 16 bases lining up with TRBD2. CDR1 is SGHKS and CDR2 is YYEKEE in the germline V gene (reference sequence). V shed 4 bases, J shed 2 bases, and the junction held 12 bases outside the gene matches. This CDR3 region has 19 residues. CDR3 coding DNA: TGTGCCAGCAGCCTGGACGGGACTAGCGGGAGGGCCCTCCCCTACGAGCAGTACTTC. It translates to CASSLDGTSGRALPYEQYF.

The rearrangement uses TRBV2 and TRBJ1-4; D remains ambiguous. V lost 7 bases to trimming and J lost 8 bases, with 11 bases between them. Germline assignment: CDR1 SNHLY and CDR2 FYNNEI. This CDR3 region has 12 residues. Written as DNA, the CDR3 is TGTGCCAGCAATGGGGAATGGGAAAAACTGTTTTTT. Its translation is CASNGEWEKLFF. The variable domain in full, completed from reference TRBV2 and TRBJ1-4, reads EPEVTQTPSHQVTQMGQEVILRCVPISNHLYFYWYRQILGQKVEFLVSFYNNEISEKSEIFDDQFSVERPDGSNFTLKIRSTKLEDSAMYFCASNGEWEKLFFGSGTQLSVL.

The chain couples TRBV19 to TRBJ1-2; TRBD1 aligns across 8 bases. The V segment lost 5 bases and the J segment 2 bases; nucleotides outside the gene matches: 7. The CDR3 runs 15 residues. Per the germline V gene, CDR1 is LNHDA and CDR2 is SQIVND (reference sequence). CDR3 coding DNA: TGTGCCAGTAGTCAACTACAGGGGGTGAACTATGGCTACACCTTC. The encoded protein is CASSQLQGVNYGYTF. Combining the CDR3 with reference TRBV19 and TRBJ1-2 gives the whole variable domain DGGITQSPKYLFRKEGQNVTLSCEQNLNHDAMYWYRQDPGQGLRLIYYSQIVNDFQKGDIAEGYSVSREKKESFPLTVTSAQKNPTAFYLCASSQLQGVNYGYTFGSGTRLTVV.

This clone was seen once. The V gene is TRBV25-1, the J gene TRBJ1-2; the match to TRBD1 covers 10 bases. With 11 bases clipped from V and 3 bases from J, the junction kept 3 bases outside the gene matches. Looked up from germline, CDR1 is MGHDK and CDR2 is SYGVNS. This CDR3 contains 12 residues. CDR3 nucleotide sequence: TGTGCCGCCGGGACAGGGGACTATGGCTACACCTTC. Protein sequence: CAAGTGDYGYTF.

The chain links TRBV29-1 to TRBJ1-1, with TRBD1 matching over 8 bases. There are 13 residues in the CDR3. Trimming took 7 bases from V and 2 from J; bases not matched to a gene: 6. Germline CDR1 is SQVTM and CDR2 is ANQGSEA. The CDR3 reads CSAATGVNTEAFF. The CDR3, as DNA: TGCAGCGCAGCGACAGGGGTCAACACTGAAGCTTTCTTT.

The chain uses TRBV4-3 and TRBJ2-1, with D perhaps TRBD2 (5 bases). CDR1 is LGHNA and CDR2 is YSLEER in the germline V gene. The V gene lost 4 bases and the J gene lost 6 bases, with 13 bases spanning the gap. This CDR3 has 14 amino acids. CDR3 bases: TGCGCCAGCAGCCCTAGCCTGGAGCTCAATGAGCAGTTCTTC. Its translation: CASSPSLELNEQFF.

V gene TRBV11-2 combines with J gene TRBJ2-1, with D hard to call. The CDR3 has 11 amino acids. Trimming removed 7 bases from V and 9 bases from J, with 10 bases in between. Germline V gene data show CDR1 as SGHAT and CDR2 as FQNNGV. CDR3 residues: CASNIGGEQFF. The CDR3 region has the DNA TGTGCCAGCAACATAGGCGGTGAGCAGTTCTTC.

CDR3 loop: CASSLYGGGGNQPQHF. DNA of the CDR3: TGTGCCAGCAGTTTATACGGGGGCGGGGGCAATCAGCCCCAGCATTTT. The genes are TRBV27 and TRBJ1-5; TRBD1 is a possible D gene (6 bases). CDR1 is MNHEY, CDR2 SMNVEV, per germline (reference sequence). The CDR3 runs to 16 residues. V was clipped by 1 base and J by 2 bases, with 12 bases between them.

The chain joins TRBV9 to TRBJ2-1; D call uncertain. The CDR3 covers 15 residues. Trimming pared 0 bases from V and 8 bases from J, leaving 15 bases between. Germline loops: CDR1 SGDLS, CDR2 YYNGEE. CDR3 amino acids: CASSVVGSSRHEQFF. In nucleotides, the CDR3 is TGTGCCAGCAGCGTAGTCGGCTCCTCCCGCCATGAGCAGTTCTTC. Full variable domain (outside the CDR3, taken from reference TRBV9 and TRBJ2-1): DSGVTQTPKHLITATGQRVTLRCSPRSGDLSVYWYQQSLDQGLQFLIQYYNGEERAKGNILERFSAQQFPDLHSELNLSSLELGDSALYFCASSVVGSSRHEQFFGPGTRLTVL.

The rearrangement links TRBV5-1 to TRBJ1-2; possibly TRBD1 for D (5 bases). The CDR3 covers 15 residues. CDR1 SGHRS and CDR2 YFSETQ come from the germline V gene. Between the trimmed V and J ends, which lost 2 bases and 2 bases, there was a span of 13 bases. CDR3 region: CASSFLTQGNYGYTF. As DNA, the CDR3 is TGCGCCAGCAGCTTCCTTACGCAGGGCAACTATGGCTACACCTTC.

Here the CDR3 DNA reads TGCGCCAGCAGCCAAGCGAACAGGGCAGCTGAAGCTTTCTTT. This codes for CASSQANRAAEAFF. This chain links TRBV4-1 with TRBJ1-1; TRBD1 might be the D (6 bases). Germline loops: CDR1 MGHRA, CDR2 YSYEKL. Trimming stripped 1 base from V and 6 bases from J, with 12 bases between. The CDR3 totals 14 residues.

This clone has only a few counts. This chain uses TRBV11-2 with TRBJ1-2; unclear D gene. Germline assignment: CDR1 SGHAT and CDR2 FQNNGV. V gave up 5 bases and J gave up 4 bases, with 14 bases separating them. The CDR3 runs to 14 residues. CDR3 DNA: TGTGCCAGCAGCAAAACCGGGTCCGTCTATGGCTACACCTTC. It codes for CASSKTGSVYGYTF.

The chain has TRBV2 and TRBJ2-5; D unclear. Germline V gene sequence: CDR1 SNHLY, CDR2 FYNNEI. This CDR3 comprises 11 residues. The V gene lost 8 bases and the J gene lost 2 bases, with 6 bases spanning the gap. The CDR3 coding sequence is TGTGCCAGCTACGGACAAGAGACCCAGTACTTC. It specifies CASYGQETQYF. Looking up the rest from reference TRBV2 and TRBJ2-5 gives the full variable domain: EPEVTQTPSHQVTQMGQEVILRCVPISNHLYFYWYRQILGQKVEFLVSFYNNEISEKSEIFDDQFSVERPDGSNFTLKIRSTKLEDSAMYFCASYGQETQYFGPGTRLLVL.

The chain combines TRBV5-4 with TRBJ1-2; D is undetermined. The CDR3 sequence is 11 residues long. Trimming removed 0 bases at V and 8 bases at J, with 5 bases between. Per the germline V gene, CDR1 is SGHNT and CDR2 is YYREEE (reference sequence). The CDR3: CASSLGFGYTF. The CDR3 DNA follows: TGTGCCAGCAGCTTGGGCTTCGGCTACACCTTC.

This chain joins TRBV18 and TRBJ2-7, with D possibly called TRBD1 or TRBD2 (6 bases each). CDR1 and CDR2 (germline): KGHSH, LQKENI. The length of the CDR3 is 18 residues. V was pared by 0 bases and J by 0 bases, with 18 bases between. DNA of the CDR3: TGTGCCAGCTCACCACCGGTTAGCCAGGGGAGGAGCTCCTACGAGCAGTACTTC. It encodes CASSPPVSQGRSSYEQYF.